These 14 T cell receptor beta chains were all obtained from the same sample, sequenced in a study of vaccination and CD4 T cells after COVID-19. Treatment in this sample: approximately nine-day PBMC culture with coronavirus spike peptide pools or control peptides (ViraFEST assay). Oncomine TCR Beta short-read sequencing was applied to DNA from cultured CD4+ T cells. MiXCR was run by TCRdb on the PCR reads, yielding one entry per CDR3 protein. The sample includes about 11,000 distinct CDR3 sequences, approximately 46% seen only once; the top ten take approximately 7.7%. Antigen specificity for these receptors is unknown. The sequenced sample consisted of CD4+ T cells from blood, cultured in vitro. The source of these receptors is a human donor who had recovered from COVID-19.

This sequence joins TRBV7-8 and TRBJ2-1, with a possible D match to TRBD1 (5 bases). This CDR3 is built from 13 residues. Looked up from germline, CDR1 is SGHVS and CDR2 is FQNEAQ. Trimming removed 2 bases from V and 5 bases from J, with 7 bases in between. The CDR3, as DNA: TGTGCCAGCAGCTTATCCAGGGACAATGAGCAGTTCTTC. It encodes CASSLSRDNEQFF.

The rearrangement joins TRBV29-1 to TRBJ1-1; TRBD1 is a possible D gene (5 bases). The germline gives CDR1 SQVTM, CDR2 ANQGSEA. Trimming shortened V by 6 bases and J by 0 bases, and 14 bases separated the two germline ends. The CDR3 has 14 amino acids. The CDR3 bases are TGCAGCGTAACCCGACAGATCATGAACACTGAAGCTTTCTTT. Translation: CSVTRQIMNTEAFF.

The CDR3 nucleotides are TGTGCCAGCAGCTTATCTTTTGATTTGGCCAATAATTCACCCCTCCACTTT. Its protein is CASSLSFDLANNSPLHF. The gene calls are TRBV7-2 and TRBJ1-6; D ambiguous. This CDR3 has 17 amino acids. The germline V and J ends were trimmed by 2 bases and 5 bases, with 16 bases remaining between them. Germline CDR1 SGHTA, CDR2 FQGNSA.

In nucleotides, the CDR3 is TGTGCCAGCGGACGGGGACCACTCAGGAGGGATCAGCCCCAGCATTTT. It codes for CASGRGPLRRDQPQHF. V and J are TRBV2 and TRBJ1-5; the D gene is possibly TRBD1 (5 bases). The length of the CDR3 is 16 residues. In germline, CDR1 is SNHLY, CDR2 FYNNEI. Trimming removed 8 bases at V and 5 bases at J, with 22 bases between. Full variable domain (missing parts from reference TRBV2 and TRBJ1-5): EPEVTQTPSHQVTQMGQEVILRCVPISNHLYFYWYRQILGQKVEFLVSFYNNEISEKSEIFDDQFSVERPDGSNFTLKIRSTKLEDSAMYFCASGRGPLRRDQPQHFGDGTRLSIL.

The table lists this clonotype with a few counts. The chain combines TRBV20-1 with TRBJ1-1; the D gene is possibly TRBD1 (6 bases). Germline V lookup: CDR1 DFQATT, CDR2 SNEGSKA (reference sequence). This CDR3 spans 14 amino acids. Trimming cost V 6 bases and J 5 bases, with 19 bases left between them. The CDR3 bases are TGCAGTGCAAACCTCCAGGGGCGGTTGACTGAAGCTTTCTTT. Its protein product is CSANLQGRLTEAFF.

The genes are TRBV20-1 and TRBJ2-5, with 11 positions matching TRBD2. Germline trimming cut 6 bases from V and 5 bases from J; bases unmatched to any gene: 17. Germline loops: CDR1 DFQATT, CDR2 SNEGSKA (reference sequence). This CDR3 spans 17 amino acids. This CDR3 is CSAPGPVSGGVRETQYF. The CDR3 nucleotides are TGCAGTGCCCCGGGGCCGGTTAGCGGGGGGGTAAGGGAGACCCAGTACTTC.

The table lists this clonotype with a few counts. V is TRBV6-1 and J is TRBJ1-2; maybe TRBD1 (5 bases). Per germline, CDR1 MNHNS and CDR2 SASEGT. Trimming removed 6 bases at V and 2 bases at J, with 10 bases between. This CDR3 is built from 13 residues. Here the CDR3 reads CASRTDKNYGYTF. The CDR3 region has the DNA TGTGCCAGCAGGACGGACAAAAACTATGGCTACACCTTC.

CDR3 protein: CASSLVGQSSYNSPLHF. DNA for the CDR3: TGCGCCAGCAGCTTGGTAGGGCAGAGCTCCTATAATTCACCCCTCCACTTT. J is TRBJ1-6 and V is TRBV5-1; unclear D gene. The CDR3 is 17 residues long. Germline V gene lookup returns CDR1 SGHRS and CDR2 YFSETQ. The V and J ends lost 0 bases and 0 bases respectively, with 10 bases between them. Full variable domain (outside the CDR3, taken from reference TRBV5-1 and TRBJ1-6): KAGVTQTPRYLIKTRGQQVTLSCSPISGHRSVSWYQQTPGQGLQFLFEYFSETQRNKGNFPGRFSGRQFSNSRSEMNVSTLELGDSALYLCASSLVGQSSYNSPLHFGNGTRLTVT.

The chain is built from TRBV5-1 and TRBJ2-1; 7 bases fit TRBD1. The germline gives CDR1 SGHRS, CDR2 YFSETQ. V lost 4 bases and J lost 6; bases outside the gene matches: 13. This CDR3 has 16 amino acids. CDR3 DNA sequence: TGCGCCAGCAGCGGGAGACAGGGACCGATCCGCAATGAGCAGTTCTTC. Translating it yields CASSGRQGPIRNEQFF.

This sequence joins TRBV27 and TRBJ2-1, with a possible D match to TRBD1 (6 bases). The CDR3 extends over 13 amino acids. Germline V gives CDR1 MNHEY, CDR2 SMNVEV (reference sequence). V lost 7 bases and J 3 bases, leaving 10 bases between the germline ends. Written as DNA, the CDR3 is TGTGCCAGCACCACGGGACACTACAATGAGCAGTTCTTC. Encoded protein: CASTTGHYNEQFF.

This clonotype showed up just a few times. CDR3 in DNA: TGTGCCAGCAGGGCAGGACAGAACCTCCACTTT. It translates to CASRAGQNLHF. The rearrangement links TRBV6-1 to TRBJ1-6; D perhaps matches TRBD1 (6 bases). This CDR3 spans 11 amino acids. Germline CDR1 MNHNS, CDR2 SASEGT. Trimming stripped 6 bases from V and 15 bases from J, with 12 bases between.

This chain links TRBV25-1 with TRBJ1-2; D uncertain. This CDR3 spans 15 amino acids. Germline CDR1 is MGHDK and CDR2 is SYGVNS. Between the trimmed V and J ends, which lost 4 bases and 2 bases, there was a span of 14 bases. CDR3: CASSGGQPGNYGYTF. The CDR3 nucleotides are TGTGCCAGCAGTGGAGGGCAACCGGGAAACTATGGCTACACCTTC.

CDR3: CASSEETDTQYF. Written as DNA, the CDR3 is TGCGCCAGCAGTGAAGAAACAGATACGCAGTATTTT. The rearrangement joins TRBV10-1 to TRBJ2-3; the D is unclear. CDR1 is WNHNN and CDR2 is SYGVQD in the germline V gene (reference sequence). V was clipped by 3 bases and J by 3 bases, with 4 bases between them. The CDR3 runs 12 residues.

As DNA, the CDR3 is TGTGCCAGCAGCCCTACTAGCGGTCGATCCGAGACCCAGTACTTC. Amino acids: CASSPTSGRSETQYF. The chain recombines TRBV2 with TRBJ2-5; 8 nucleotides line up with TRBD2. The CDR3 is 15 residues long. Germline-derived CDR1 and CDR2 are SNHLY and FYNNEI. V shed 6 bases, J shed 5 bases, and the junction held 11 bases outside the gene matches.